A selection of T cell receptor beta chains follows, all from one sample in a study of cytomegalovirus exposure and HLA in healthy donors. Only in-frame clones appear in the TCRdb table, and some are missing; sequencing was by immunoSEQ multiplex PCR. The table has about 92,000 clones, approximately 70% seen once; the top ten hold roughly 2.6%. Sequencing used PBMCs. The receptors shown here come from a man aged 45 to 65 in good health and CMV-seronegative. CDR3s include the opening cysteine and the closing phenylalanine or tryptophan. The order of the fields is clone size, D gene, V gene, J gene, CDR3 DNA, CDR3 protein. The D gene is left open where the match is weak. Clone size is given for some rows only: seen once, a few or many times, or a class if the clone is expanded.

size: .
D: TRBD2
V: TRBV29-1
J: TRBJ2-5
DNA: TGCAGCGTGGGGACTAGCGGGAGTAGTGTGACCCAGTACTTC
CDR3: CSVGTSGSSVTQYF

size: few
D: TRBD1
V: TRBV18
J: TRBJ2-1
DNA: TGTGCCAGCTCACCGACAGGGGGGTTAGGTTTCAATGAGCAGTTCTTC
CDR3: CASSPTGGLGFNEQFF

size: few
D: TRBD1
V: TRBV5-4
J: TRBJ2-3
DNA: TGTGCCAGCAGCTTGGGGACAGGGGCAGATACGCAGTATTTT
CDR3: CASSLGTGADTQYF

size: .
D: TRBD1
V: TRBV25-1
J: TRBJ2-1
DNA: TGTGCCAGCAGTGACGTTAAGGCAGGGGGCAACAATGAGCAGTTCTTC
CDR3: CASSDVKAGGNNEQFF

size: .
D: .
V: TRBV30
J: TRBJ1-1
DNA: TGTGCCTGGATGAGAGGTCGGTACACTGAAGCTTTCTTT
CDR3: CAWMRGRYTEAFF

size: few
D: TRBD1
V: TRBV4-3
J: TRBJ1-5
DNA: TGCGCCAGCAGCCAAGGATTACCGGGACAGCACAATCAGCCCCAGCATTTT
CDR3: CASSQGLPGQHNQPQHF

size: .
D: .
V: TRBV5-6
J: TRBJ2-7
DNA: TGTGCCAGCAGCTTCCAGCGTCACGAGCAGTACTTC
CDR3: CASSFQRHEQYF

size: .
D: TRBD1
V: TRBV5-4
J: TRBJ1-4
DNA: TGTGCCAGCAGCCGGACAGGGAGCGCGTCTAATGAAAAACTGTTTTTT
CDR3: CASSRTGSASNEKLFF

size: .
D: .
V: TRBV6-4
J: TRBJ1-6
DNA: TGTGCCGCCGGAGGGGAGATTAATTCACCCCTCCACTTT
CDR3: CAAGGEINSPLHF

size: .
D: .
V: TRBV11-3
J: TRBJ1-1
DNA: TGTGCCAGCAGCTTAGGTGCCGGAGTGAGCGCTTTCTTT
CDR3: CASSLGAGVSAFF

size: .
D: TRBD2
V: TRBV7-8
J: TRBJ2-1
DNA: TGTGCCAGCAGCAGAGCGGGAGGATCCTACAATGAGCAGTTCTTC
CDR3: CASSRAGGSYNEQFF

size: few
D: TRBD1
V: TRBV7-8
J: TRBJ1-2
DNA: TGTGCCAGCAGCTTTGACAGGGAATCCGGCTACACCTTC
CDR3: CASSFDRESGYTF

size: .
D: .
V: TRBV7-2
J: TRBJ1-2
DNA: TGTGCCAGCAGCTTAGGTCCAGTTAACTATGGCTACACCTTC
CDR3: CASSLGPVNYGYTF

size: .
D: TRBD1
V: TRBV7-9
J: TRBJ2-7
DNA: TGTGCCAGCAGCTCGGGACCGGGACAGAGCTCCTACGAGCAGTACTTC
CDR3: CASSSGPGQSSYEQYF

size: .
D: TRBD2
V: TRBV7-3
J: TRBJ2-5
DNA: TGTGCCAGCAGCTTGGGACTAGCGGGAGAGACCCAGTACTTC
CDR3: CASSLGLAGETQYF

size: few
D: .
V: TRBV7-3
J: TRBJ2-5
DNA: TGTGCCAGCAGCTTAAGCAGACAAGAGACCCAGTACTTC
CDR3: CASSLSRQETQYF

size: .
D: TRBD1
V: TRBV4-1
J: TRBJ1-4
DNA: TGCGCCAGCAGCCACGACAGGGGAAGGGAAAAACTGTTTTTT
CDR3: CASSHDRGREKLFF

size: once
D: .
V: TRBV7-2
J: TRBJ1-1
DNA: TGTGCCAGCAGCTTAGTTCCAGGGTGGAACACTGAAGCTTTCTTT
CDR3: CASSLVPGWNTEAFF

size: .
D: TRBD2
V: TRBV9
J: TRBJ2-5
DNA: TGTGCCAGCAGCTTTGGACTAGCGGGGGGTCGAGAGACCCAGTACTTC
CDR3: CASSFGLAGGRETQYF

size: few
D: TRBD2
V: TRBV7-2
J: TRBJ2-5
DNA: TGTGCCAGCACCGGAGATGTCGCTAGCGGGGGGGCCCGTGAGACCCAGTACTTC
CDR3: CASTGDVASGGARETQYF

size: few
D: .
V: TRBV5-6
J: TRBJ2-1
DNA: TGTGCCAGCAGCTGGAGGTCCAGTTACTTATACAATGAGCAGTTCTTC
CDR3: CASSWRSSYLYNEQFF

size: .
D: TRBD1
V: TRBV28
J: TRBJ1-2
DNA: TGTGCCAGCAGAACTCCGGGACAGGGGCTCTATGGCTACACCTTC
CDR3: CASRTPGQGLYGYTF

size: once
D: .
V: TRBV13
J: TRBJ2-5
DNA: TGTGCCAGCAGCTTAGCCCGTGGGCTGCAAGAGACCCAGTACTTC
CDR3: CASSLARGLQETQYF

size: .
D: TRBD2
V: TRBV5-1
J: TRBJ2-1
DNA: TGCGCCAGCAGCTTGGTAGGTCTAGCGGGAGGGCTCAATGAGCAGTTCTTC
CDR3: CASSLVGLAGGLNEQFF

size: .
D: TRBD2
V: TRBV5-4
J: TRBJ2-5
DNA: TGTGCCAGCAGCTTGGTTTCCGGGGGGGCCGGAGAGACCCAGTACTTC
CDR3: CASSLVSGGAGETQYF

size: .
D: .
V: TRBV4-1
J: TRBJ2-3
DNA: TGCGCCAGCAGCCAAGAGAACCACATTACGCAGTATTTT
CDR3: CASSQENHITQYF

size: .
D: TRBD2
V: TRBV9
J: TRBJ2-1
DNA: TGTGCCAGCAGCGCCTCAAGCGGGATGCAGTTCTTC
CDR3: CASSASSGMQFF

size: .
D: TRBD2
V: TRBV4-3
J: TRBJ2-3
DNA: TGCGCCAGCAGCCACGGACTAGCGACAGATACGCAGTATTTT
CDR3: CASSHGLATDTQYF

size: .
D: TRBD2
V: TRBV25-1
J: TRBJ2-1
DNA: TGTGCCAGCAGCCCCGGGGGGAGCCTGGGCTACAATGAGCAGTTCTTC
CDR3: CASSPGGSLGYNEQFF

size: few
D: TRBD1
V: TRBV5-1
J: TRBJ2-3
DNA: TGCGCCAGCAGTCCTACAGGGGGCGGATTTGTCTCATGGGATACGCAGTATTTT
CDR3: CASSPTGGGFVSWDTQYF

size: .
D: .
V: TRBV30
J: TRBJ1-1
DNA: TGTGCCTGGAGTAGAAATAGAGCCACTGAAGCTTTCTTT
CDR3: CAWSRNRATEAFF

size: few
D: TRBD1
V: TRBV30
J: TRBJ1-3
DNA: TGTGCCTGGAGTGCGACAGGGGGCATCTCTGGAAACACCATATATTTT
CDR3: CAWSATGGISGNTIYF

size: few
D: TRBD1
V: TRBV18
J: TRBJ1-1
DNA: TGTGCCAGCTCACCACGGGGACAGGGGCTAATCGGATCGAACACTGAAGCTTTCTTT
CDR3: CASSPRGQGLIGSNTEAFF

size: few
D: .
V: TRBV5-5
J: TRBJ1-4
DNA: TGTGCCAGCAGCTTGACAGGAACTAATGAAAAACTGTTTTTT
CDR3: CASSLTGTNEKLFF

size: .
D: .
V: TRBV6-6
J: TRBJ2-3
DNA: TGTGCCAGCACCCAATCGGGGGATACGCAGTATTTT
CDR3: CASTQSGDTQYF

size: .
D: .
V: TRBV5-1
J: TRBJ1-1
DNA: TGCGCCAGCAGCTCAGGGCGGAACACTGAAGCTTTCTTT
CDR3: CASSSGRNTEAFF

size: .
D: TRBD1
V: TRBV9
J: TRBJ1-6
DNA: TGTGCCAGCAGCGTAGGCGGACAGGGCGATTCACCCCTCCACTTT
CDR3: CASSVGGQGDSPLHF

size: once
D: TRBD2
V: TRBV7-7
J: TRBJ2-5
DNA: TGTGCTAGCAGCTTAGAACTAGCGGGGGGCCAAGAGACCCAGTACTTC
CDR3: CASSLELAGGQETQYF

size: .
D: TRBD1
V: TRBV7-9
J: TRBJ1-2
DNA: TGTGCCAGCAGCTTAATCGAGGGGGCGGGTGGCTACACCTTC
CDR3: CASSLIEGAGGYTF

size: .
D: TRBD2
V: TRBV29-1
J: TRBJ2-2
DNA: TGCAGCGTCCAGCCGGGACTAGCGGGAACGGACACCGGGGAGCTGTTTTTT
CDR3: CSVQPGLAGTDTGELFF

size: few
D: TRBD1
V: TRBV5-1
J: TRBJ2-7
DNA: TGCGCCAGCAGCACCGGGACAGGGGACCTCACTACGGAGCAGTACTTC
CDR3: CASSTGTGDLTTEQYF

size: .
D: TRBD1
V: TRBV7-2
J: TRBJ2-3
DNA: TGTGCCAGCAGTCAATTTCCGGGACAGGGCGCAGATACGCAGTATTTT
CDR3: CASSQFPGQGADTQYF

size: .
D: TRBD1
V: TRBV5-6
J: TRBJ1-1
DNA: TGTGCCAGCAGCCTCCGGGACAGACACACTGAAGCTTTCTTT
CDR3: CASSLRDRHTEAFF

size: few
D: .
V: TRBV6-6
J: TRBJ1-2
DNA: TGTGCCAGCAATAGAGCTGGGGCGGAGGGGGGGTATGGCTACACCTTC
CDR3: CASNRAGAEGGYGYTF

size: few
D: .
V: TRBV7-3
J: TRBJ2-6
DNA: TGTGCCAGCAGCTCGTACAATTCTGGGGCCAACGTCCTGACTTTC
CDR3: CASSSYNSGANVLTF

size: .
D: .
V: TRBV5-4
J: TRBJ1-5
DNA: TGTGCCAGCAGCTTGGACAGAGATCAGCCCCAGCATTTT
CDR3: CASSLDRDQPQHF

size: .
D: .
V: TRBV6-1
J: TRBJ2-1
DNA: TGTGCCAGCAGTCTAGCGCCCCTCTACAATGAGCAGTTCTTC
CDR3: CASSLAPLYNEQFF

size: .
D: .
V: TRBV5-1
J: TRBJ2-1
DNA: TGCGCCAGCAGCTTGGAGGCCAGGGCGAATGAGCAGTTCTTC
CDR3: CASSLEARANEQFF

size: few
D: .
V: TRBV18
J: TRBJ2-7
DNA: TGTGCCAGCTCACCGCACCCGGGGTCCTACGAGCAGTACTTC
CDR3: CASSPHPGSYEQYF

size: few
D: TRBD2
V: TRBV20-1
J: TRBJ2-3
DNA: TGCAGTGCCCGGGACTATCTGCAGTATTTT
CDR3: CSARDYLQYF

size: .
D: TRBD2
V: TRBV4-2
J: TRBJ2-1
DNA: TGTGCCAGCAGCCAAGATATGGGGGGGGATTGGGGTGAGCAGTTCTTC
CDR3: CASSQDMGGDWGEQFF

size: .
D: TRBD1
V: TRBV2
J: TRBJ2-2
DNA: TGTGCCAGCAGTCTACAGGGGCAAGCGCTGTTTTTT
CDR3: CASSLQGQALFF

size: .
D: .
V: TRBV9
J: TRBJ2-1
DNA: TGTGCCAGCAGCGTAGGTTCGACTTCCTACAATGAGCAGTTCTTC
CDR3: CASSVGSTSYNEQFF